This TCR beta chain was sequenced during a study of cytomegalovirus exposure and HLA in healthy donors. Findings of the study overall: A later analysis, which compared TCR beta chains of equal frequency, found the HLA-associated ones more clonally expanded. Apparent HLA restriction characterized most CMV-associated TCR beta chains in a later analysis.

This clone occurred a few times. Antigen: not known. PCR involved 60 Vbeta and 13 Jbeta primers. Sequenced by immunoSEQ multiplex PCR; TCRdb stores in-frame clones only, minus some. The repertoire holds 70,000 to 75,000 clones, with approximately 79% as singletons. V shed 6 bases, J shed 9 bases, and the junction held 13 bases outside the gene matches. The V gene's germline CDR1 is MNHEY and CDR2 SMNVEV (reference sequence). The CDR3 length is 14 residues. Sequenced: PBMCs. The V gene is TRBV27, the J gene TRBJ2-5, with 7 bases matching TRBD2. This TCR derives from a woman between 40 and 55 years old in good health and CMV-seropositive. The CDR3 DNA sequence: TGTGCCAGCAGAAGCGGGGCCGACCTAAGAGCCCAGTACTTC. Translation gives CASRSGADLRAQYF.